This T cell receptor (beta chain) was retrieved from a study of T cell repertoires in cytomegalovirus infection. Turning to the study itself: Signatures in public TCR beta sequences pointed to both CMV infection and matching HLA type.

The CDR3 is made up of 14 amino acids. The germline V gene has CDR1 MNHNY and CDR2 SVGAGI (reference sequence). Trimming left V 0 bases short and J 4 bases short, with 7 bases between. This clonotype has a handful of counts. MiXCR, applied by TCRdb to the reads, yields one record per CDR3 protein. The sample records approximately 150,000 distinct CDR3 sequences, under 8% being singletons. The sequencing sample was made of PBMCs. The TCR comes from a human donor in good health (CMV status not recorded). Some clones in this sample may be carry-over from other donors' samples. The chain carries TRBV6-6 and TRBJ1-5, with D perhaps TRBD1 (5 bases). This CDR3 reads CASSYSDRNQPQHF. Written as DNA, the CDR3 is TGTGCCAGCAGTTACTCTGACAGAAATCAGCCCCAGCATTTT.